The following is a T cell receptor (beta chain) sequence with its context. The antigen is not known. The data were obtained in a study of CD8+ T cells in alopecia areata. In the study overall: Treatment of the treated patients consisted of oral tofacitinib, 5 to 10 mg twice daily. Study conclusions and caveats: The study found tofacitinib significantly decreased scalp clonality and expanded CD8+ clones among the top 100.

The CDR3 length is 14 residues. With 4 bases removed from V and 3 bases from J, the gap between germline ends came to 13 bases. CDR1 and CDR2 (germline): SGHKS, YYEKEE (reference sequence). Regarding treatment: oral pan-JAK inhibitor, 5-10 mg twice daily. It was cDNA, reverse transcribed from extracted RNA, that served as the sequencing template. The table came from immunoSEQ multiplex PCR; TCRdb's copy has only in-frame clones and leaves some out. This sample has 95,000 to 100,000 clones; 50% to 60% occur once, and the top ten carry around 17%. The chain recombines TRBV5-5 with TRBJ1-2; D is unresolved. This specimen was CD8+ T cells sorted from blood, taken at approximately week 60, from a patient treated with tofacitinib. The receptor's source is a human donor with alopecia areata. CDR3 region: CASSETLGDYGYTF. CDR3 DNA: TGTGCCAGCAGCGAAACCCTGGGCGACTATGGCTACACCTTC.